A selection of T cell receptor beta chains follows, all from one sample in a study of T-cell reconstitution after alpha-beta-depleted transplantation in children. TCRdb reanalysed the PCR reads using MiXCR and keeps one entry per CDR3 protein. The sample contains about 640,000 distinct CDR3 sequences, about 15% of which appear only once. The source material was PBMCs from the stem cell graft donor, sampled from the stem cell graft. Receptors originate from a human donor who donated a stem cell graft to a child with acute myeloid leukemia. CDR3s include the opening cysteine and the closing phenylalanine or tryptophan.

TRBJ2-3 | TRBV4-3 | CASSQGLARGRTDTQYF
TRBJ2-7 | TRBV27 | CASSTASYEQYF
TRBJ2-5 | TRBV12-3/TRBV12-4 | CASSFLGQGMETQYF
TRBJ1-1 | TRBV7-8 | CASSLEGQQAFF
TRBJ2-1 | TRBV4-1 | CASSQASTGWGEQFF
TRBJ1-2 | TRBV10-3 | CAISEGQGVVDGYTF
TRBJ1-5 | TRBV6-1 | CASSGSVNNQPQHF
TRBJ2-3 | TRBV28 | CASSQPGTVIDTQYF
TRBJ2-7 | TRBV7-9 | CASSLAGWDEQYF
TRBJ2-2 | TRBV9 | CASRRSGTGITGELFF
TRBJ2-1 | TRBV6-2/TRBV6-3 | CASSTMDRSSYNEQFF
TRBJ1-2 | TRBV24-1 | CATSDPSTANYGYTF
TRBJ2-2 | TRBV20-1 | CSARGGSTGELFF
TRBJ2-2 | TRBV7-2 | CASSLAVHGGGELFF
TRBJ2-7 | TRBV7-9 | CASSSGVQGWVYEQYF
TRBJ1-2 | TRBV12-3/TRBV12-4 | CASSQDSNYGYTF
TRBJ2-7 | TRBV4-3 | CASSQGTNSYEQYF
TRBJ1-1 | TRBV5-1 | CASSLDGALAFF
TRBJ1-1 | TRBV5-1 | CASSFGAGTGNTEAFF
TRBJ2-3 | TRBV12-3/TRBV12-4 | CASGRSPRTDRQYF
TRBJ1-5 | TRBV12-3/TRBV12-4 | CASSVQGAYQPQHF
TRBJ1-2 | TRBV4-1 | CASIQANQGADDGYTF
TRBJ2-3 | TRBV20-1 | CSARVPYYSTDTQYF
TRBJ1-2 | TRBV30 | CAWRDRENGYTF
TRBJ2-3 | TRBV20-1 | CSANGETGGSTDTQYF
TRBJ2-7 | TRBV3-1 | CASSQDQGDLLPSYEQYF
TRBJ2-1 | TRBV5-1 | CASSLRTGVDEQFF
TRBJ1-2 | TRBV20-1 | CSALSGTDNTFYGYTF
TRBJ1-2 | TRBV20-1 | CSARTTGLDGYTF
TRBJ2-1 | TRBV27 | CASSAISLVRNNEQFF
TRBJ2-5 | TRBV4-2 | CASSHPEKQETQYF